This is a list of T cell receptor beta chains from one sample in a study of blood T cell repertoires in COVID-19. Profiling relied on immunoSEQ multiplex PCR, and the TCRdb table lists in-frame clones only, not all of them. The sample contains hundreds of thousands of clones, approximately 80% of which appear only once. Source material: peripheral blood. These receptors all stem from a woman aged 70 to 79 with acute or convalescent COVID-19. Both conserved end residues are part of each CDR3. D genes are given only for firm matches. Rows give clone size only sometimes, using once, few, many, or a class for an expanded clone.

size	D	length	V	J	CDR3	DNA
NA	TRBD1	17	TRBV4-1	TRBJ1-6	CASSQDVGQGANSPLHF	TGCGCCAGCAGCCAAGACGTTGGACAGGGGGCGAATTCACCCCTCCACTTT
NA	NA	13	TRBV7-9	TRBJ1-2	CASSSWQGYGYTF	TGTGCCAGCAGCTCTTGGCAGGGGTATGGCTACACCTTC
NA	TRBD1	21	TRBV4-2	TRBJ1-6	CASSRRVIPGQGYSYNSPLHF	TGTGCCAGCAGCCGAAGAGTTATACCGGGACAGGGATACTCCTATAATTCACCCCTCCACTTT
NA	NA	16	TRBV7-8	TRBJ1-5	CASSLISGRDNQPQHF	TGTGCCAGCAGCTTAATATCAGGGAGGGACAATCAGCCCCAGCATTTT
NA	NA	17	TRBV14	TRBJ2-3	CASSQDFSRELADTQYF	TGTGCCAGCAGCCAAGATTTCTCGCGAGAATTAGCAGATACGCAGTATTTT
NA	NA	14	TRBV7-9	TRBJ2-1	CASSLVSGIGEQFF	TGTGCCAGCAGCTTAGTTTCCGGGATCGGTGAGCAGTTCTTC
NA	TRBD1	16	TRBV27	TRBJ1-4	CASSPGQGEGDEKLFF	TGTGCCAGCAGTCCGGGACAGGGGGAGGGGGATGAAAAACTGTTTTTT
NA	TRBD1	15	TRBV5-5	TRBJ1-6	CASSLLQGPVSPLHF	TGTGCCAGCAGCTTGCTACAGGGGCCGGTTTCACCCCTCCACTTT
NA	NA	15	TRBV7-2	TRBJ1-4	CASSLGRVMGEKLFF	TGTGCCAGCAGCCTAGGGAGGGTCATGGGTGAAAAACTGTTTTTT
NA	TRBD2	16	TRBV7-2	TRBJ2-7	CASSISGGAFSYEQYF	TGTGCCAGCAGCATAAGCGGGGGGGCTTTTTCCTACGAGCAGTACTTC
NA	TRBD1	14	TRBV5-1	TRBJ2-3	CASTLQGSPDTQYF	TGCGCCAGCACCCTACAGGGGTCTCCAGATACGCAGTATTTT
NA	NA	15	TRBV4-2	TRBJ1-5	CASSQDWQGGQPQHF	TGTGCCAGCAGCCAAGATTGGCAGGGAGGCCAGCCCCAGCATTTT
NA	TRBD1	16	TRBV6-2/TRBV6-3	TRBJ1-3	CASSYNRQGTGNTIYF	TGTGCCAGCAGTTACAATCGACAGGGCACTGGAAACACCATATATTTT
once	NA	13	TRBV18	TRBJ1-2	CASSPGQHYGYTF	TGTGCCAGCTCACCCGGACAGCACTATGGCTACACCTTC
few	TRBD1	14	TRBV10-1	TRBJ2-7	CASSAGTGGSEQYF	TGCGCCAGCAGTGCCGGGACAGGGGGCTCCGAGCAGTACTTC
NA	NA	15	TRBV9	TRBJ1-5	CASSVEGGVGQPQHF	TGTGCCAGCAGCGTAGAGGGAGGGGTAGGTCAGCCCCAGCATTTT
NA	NA	14	TRBV7-2	TRBJ1-2	CASSTPPSGGGYTF	TGTGCCAGCAGCACCCCCCCATCCGGGGGAGGCTACACCTTC
NA	TRBD2	14	TRBV19	TRBJ2-7	CASGPGLVSYEQYF	TGTGCCAGTGGACCGGGACTAGTCTCCTACGAGCAGTACTTC
once	TRBD2	15	TRBV6-2/TRBV6-3	TRBJ2-1	CASSYIRTSGNEQFF	TGTGCCAGCAGTTACATACGGACTAGCGGGAATGAGCAGTTCTTC
NA	NA	12	TRBV10-3	TRBJ1-2	CAISESGGKGTF	TGTGCCATCAGTGAGTCGGGCGGAAAGGGGACTTTC
NA	TRBD2	16	TRBV6-5	TRBJ2-3	CASSYSLAGGTDTQYF	TGTGCCAGCAGTTACTCGCTAGCGGGGGGGACAGATACGCAGTATTTT
NA	NA	11	TRBV12-3/TRBV12-4	TRBJ2-1	CASRAANEQFF	TGTGCCAGCAGGGCGGCAAATGAGCAGTTCTTC
NA	NA	12	TRBV24-1	TRBJ1-4	CATSGSEEKLFF	TGTGCCACCAGTGGAAGCGAGGAAAAACTGTTTTTT
NA	NA	15	TRBV6-1	TRBJ1-2	CASSDAGLSSRGYTF	TGTGCCAGCAGTGATGCCGGACTGTCAAGTCGCGGCTACACCTTC
NA	TRBD1	17	TRBV7-2	TRBJ2-5	CASSLGTDRGRLKTQYF	TGTGCCAGCAGCTTAGGGACCGACAGGGGGCGCCTGAAGACCCAGTACTTC
NA	NA	13	TRBV18	TRBJ1-1	CASSPRQNTEAFF	TGTGCCAGCTCACCACGACAGAACACTGAAGCTTTCTTT
NA	NA	14	TRBV27	TRBJ1-2	CASSPTGYNYGYTF	TGTGCCAGCAGTCCAACAGGGTACAACTATGGCTACACCTTC
NA	TRBD1	16	TRBV5-1	TRBJ1-6	CASSLGTGTGDSPLHF	TGCGCCAGCAGCTTGGGAACCGGGACAGGGGATTCACCCCTCCACTTT
NA	TRBD1	16	TRBV4-3	TRBJ2-5	CASSQEYRGHSETQYF	TGCGCCAGCAGCCAAGAGTACAGGGGGCATAGTGAGACCCAGTACTTC
NA	TRBD2	15	TRBV3-1/TRBV3-2	TRBJ2-1	CASSHPGTSSNEQFF	TGTGCCAGCAGCCATCCCGGGACTAGCTCCAATGAGCAGTTCTTC
NA	TRBD1	16	TRBV24-1	TRBJ1-5	CATSDPRTGGHQPQHF	TGTGCCACCAGTGATCCTCGGACAGGGGGCCATCAGCCCCAGCATTTT
NA	NA	17	TRBV4-2	TRBJ2-6	CASSQARIASGANVLTF	TGTGCCAGCAGCCAAGCGAGGATAGCCTCTGGGGCCAACGTCCTGACTTTC
NA	NA	14	TRBV7-2	TRBJ1-6	CASSLQALNSPLHF	TGTGCCAGCAGCTTACAAGCATTAAATTCACCCCTCCACTTT
NA	NA	15	TRBV23-1	TRBJ1-2	CASSQPGKRNYGYTF	TGCGCCAGCAGTCAACCAGGGAAGAGAAACTATGGCTACACCTTC
few	NA	16	TRBV4-1	TRBJ1-1	CASSQVLLQGLTEAFF	TGCGCCAGCAGCCAAGTACTGCTGCAGGGGCTCACTGAAGCTTTCTTT
NA	NA	14	TRBV10-3	TRBJ1-4	CAISVGSKDEKLFF	TGTGCCATCAGCGTGGGCTCAAAAGATGAAAAACTGTTTTTT
few	TRBD2	13	TRBV5-8	TRBJ2-5	CASTGRAGETQYF	TGTGCCAGCACTGGGAGGGCCGGGGAGACCCAGTACTTC
NA	NA	15	TRBV29-1	TRBJ1-1	CSVQTVGGGGTEAFF	TGCAGCGTGCAGACTGTCGGGGGCGGGGGTACTGAAGCTTTCTTT
NA	NA	12	TRBV5-8	TRBJ1-2	CASSLTVYGYTF	TGTGCCAGCAGCTTAACGGTCTATGGCTACACCTTC
NA	NA	20	TRBV15	TRBJ2-5	CATSRGSQRRGLYRQETQYF	TGTGCCACCAGCAGAGGATCCCAAAGGCGGGGACTGTACCGACAAGAGACCCAGTACTTC
NA	NA	13	TRBV10-1	TRBJ1-1	CASSEYAGTEAFF	TGCGCCAGCAGTGAGTACGCGGGCACTGAAGCTTTCTTT
NA	NA	14	TRBV6-1	TRBJ2-3	CASSEGSYTDTQYF	TGTGCCAGCAGTGAAGGTAGTTACACAGATACGCAGTATTTT
NA	TRBD2	13	TRBV10-3	TRBJ2-7	CATDPGTSAEQYF	TGTGCCACCGATCCCGGGACTAGCGCCGAGCAGTACTTC
NA	TRBD1	21	TRBV29-1	TRBJ1-6	CSALGRGTGVLLSSYNSPLHF	TGCAGCGCCCTAGGCCGTGGGACAGGGGTCCTCTTGAGCTCCTATAATTCACCCCTCCACTTT
few	TRBD1	15	TRBV9	TRBJ2-2	CASSLRDRNAGELFF	TGTGCCAGCAGCCTTAGGGACAGAAACGCCGGGGAGCTGTTTTTT
NA	NA	15	TRBV15	TRBJ1-4	CATSRDQQPSWKLFF	TGTGCCACCAGCAGAGATCAACAGCCCTCGTGGAAACTGTTTTTT
NA	NA	14	TRBV15	TRBJ2-5	CATSRERGQETQYF	TGTGCCACCAGCAGAGAAAGGGGGCAAGAGACCCAGTACTTC
NA	TRBD1	18	TRBV18	TRBJ2-3	CASSPGQGVSLVSDTQYF	TGTGCCAGCTCACCGGGACAGGGGGTGTCCTTGGTGTCAGATACGCAGTATTTT
NA	NA	15	TRBV5-1	TRBJ1-1	CASSSTWTANTEAFF	TGCGCCAGCAGCTCGACATGGACAGCGAACACTGAAGCTTTCTTT
once	NA	15	TRBV6-1	TRBJ2-2	CASSEANRVSGELFF	TGTGCCAGCAGTGAAGCAAACAGGGTCAGCGGGGAGCTGTTTTTT
NA	NA	15	TRBV4-3	TRBJ1-6	CASSQDGQSNSPLHF	TGCGCCAGCAGCCAAGATGGTCAGTCAAATTCACCCCTCCACTTT